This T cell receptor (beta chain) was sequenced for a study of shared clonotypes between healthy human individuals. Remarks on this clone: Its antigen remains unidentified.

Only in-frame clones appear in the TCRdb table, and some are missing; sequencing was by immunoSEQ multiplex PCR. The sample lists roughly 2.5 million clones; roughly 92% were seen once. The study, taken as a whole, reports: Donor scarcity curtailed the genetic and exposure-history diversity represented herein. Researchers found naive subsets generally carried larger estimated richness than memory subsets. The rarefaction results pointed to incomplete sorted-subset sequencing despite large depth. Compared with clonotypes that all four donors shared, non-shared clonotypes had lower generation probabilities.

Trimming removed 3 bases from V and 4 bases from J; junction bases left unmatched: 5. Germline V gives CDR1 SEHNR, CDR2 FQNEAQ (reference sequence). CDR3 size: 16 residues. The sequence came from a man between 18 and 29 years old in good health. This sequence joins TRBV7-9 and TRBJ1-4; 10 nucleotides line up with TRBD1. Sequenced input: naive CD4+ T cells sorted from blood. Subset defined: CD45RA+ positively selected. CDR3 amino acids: CASSLGTGEVNEKLFF. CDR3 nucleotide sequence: TGTGCCAGCAGCTTGGGGACAGGGGAGGTTAATGAAAAACTGTTTTTT.